The 21 T cell receptor beta chains reported below all come from one sample, sequenced in a study of blood T cell repertoires in COVID-19. TCRdb's table, derived via immunoSEQ multiplex PCR, lists solely in-frame clones and lacks some. The sample carries about 330,000 clones, roughly 86% recorded once. Sequencing was done on a sample of peripheral blood. The receptor set was obtained from a man aged 30 to 45 with COVID-19, enrolled during active disease.

This chain joins TRBV9 and TRBJ2-7; TRBD1 matches 8 bases. Trimming at V came to 3 bases and at J to 6 bases, leaving 11 bases not matched to a gene. This CDR3 is built from 15 residues. Germline assignment: CDR1 SGDLS and CDR2 YYNGEE. In nucleotides, the CDR3 is TGTGCCAGCAGCGCATCCGGGACAGGAACTCGCGAGCAGTACTTC. This codes for CASSASGTGTREQYF.

The chain employs TRBV19 and TRBJ1-5; D remains unclear. Deletions cut 2 bases from V and 0 bases from J, with 8 bases between. CDR1 LNHDA and CDR2 SQIVND come from the germline V gene (reference sequence). The CDR3 has 15 amino acids. As DNA, the CDR3 is TGTGCCAGTAGTATATCCAGTTATAGCAATCAGCCCCAGCATTTT. Its translation is CASSISSYSNQPQHF.

The V gene is TRBV7-2, the J gene TRBJ2-7; the D gene is possibly TRBD2 (5 bases). Per the germline V gene, CDR1 is SGHTA and CDR2 is FQGNSA. V was trimmed by 6 bases and J by 2 bases, leaving 11 bases between them. The CDR3 covers 13 residues. The chain's CDR3 is CASRAGPTYEQYF. The CDR3 DNA is TGTGCCAGCAGGGCGGGCCCCACCTACGAGCAGTACTTC.

This clone came up a few times. This chain connects TRBV19 to TRBJ1-5; D unclear. Germline CDR1 reads LNHDA; CDR2 reads SQIVND (reference sequence). V was trimmed by 4 bases and J by 6 bases, leaving 7 bases between them. CDR3 length: 12 residues. The CDR3 is CASSTHGQPQHF. In DNA form, the CDR3 reads TGTGCCAGTAGTACTCACGGTCAGCCCCAGCATTTT.

The V and J genes are TRBV5-1 and TRBJ2-1; TRBD1 agrees at 9 bases. The CDR3 loop spans 16 amino acids. With 1 base clipped from V and 3 bases from J, the junction kept 5 bases outside the gene matches. Germline loops: CDR1 SGHRS, CDR2 YFSETQ. CDR3 sequence reads: CASSLRLTGGYNEQFF. The CDR3 region has the DNA TGCGCCAGCAGCTTGAGGTTGACAGGGGGCTACAATGAGCAGTTCTTC.

CDR3 in DNA: TGTGCCAGCAGACTAGACAGGGCGAATAATTCACCCCTCCACTTT. Translating gives CASRLDRANNSPLHF. The chain joins TRBV6-5 to TRBJ1-6; 7 nucleotides match TRBD1. Trimming removed 6 bases from V and 5 bases from J; junction bases left unmatched: 7. Germline V gene data show CDR1 as MNHEY and CDR2 as SVGAGI. The length of the CDR3 is 15 residues.

The chain is built from TRBV27 and TRBJ2-7; possibly TRBD1 for D (5 bases). The ends were cut back, 5 bases at V and 0 bases at J, with 11 bases in the middle. The CDR3 sequence is 14 residues long. The germline V gene encodes CDR1 MNHEY and CDR2 SMNVEV (reference sequence). For the CDR3, the DNA is TGTGCCAGCAGTCTAAGGGGTCCCTCCTACGAGCAGTACTTC. It codes for CASSLRGPSYEQYF.

The chain links TRBV7-9 to TRBJ1-3, with TRBD1 identical over 7 bases. V lost 8 bases, J lost 8 bases, and 12 bases stayed unmatched. The germline V gene encodes CDR1 SEHNR and CDR2 FQNEAQ (reference sequence). CDR3 size: 14 residues. The CDR3 bases are TGTGCCAGCTTCCTCGGGACAGCCCTTGACACCATATATTTT. Residues: CASFLGTALDTIYF. The complete variable domain, with remaining parts taken from reference TRBV7-9 and TRBJ1-3, reads DTGVSQNPRHKITKRGQNVTFRCDPISEHNRLYWYRQTLGQGPEFLTYFQNEAQLEKSRLLSDRFSAERPKGSFSTLEIQRTEQGDSAMYLCASFLGTALDTIYFGEGSWLTVV.

The chain combines TRBV7-2 with TRBJ1-5; TRBD1 might be the D (6 bases). Trimming shortened V by 5 bases and J by 5 bases, and 16 bases separated the two germline ends. The CDR3 sequence is 15 residues long. In germline, CDR1 is SGHTA, CDR2 FQGNSA. The CDR3 protein is CASSTGGDIHQPQHF. Here the CDR3 DNA reads TGTGCCAGCAGCACTGGGGGGGACATTCATCAGCCCCAGCATTTT.

V usage is TRBV18 and J usage is TRBJ2-7, with TRBD1 matching 10 bases. Germline CDR1 and CDR2: KGHSH and LQKENI. The CDR3 is 17 amino acids. V lost 3 bases and J lost 2; bases outside the gene matches: 10. The chain's CDR3 is CASSPSLRDRGPYEQYF. In DNA, the CDR3 is TGTGCCAGCTCACCTTCCTTAAGGGACAGGGGACCCTACGAGCAGTACTTC.

This chain uses TRBV5-6 with TRBJ2-7; TRBD1 matches 7 bases. Trimming at V came to 4 bases and at J to 3 bases, leaving 4 bases not matched to a gene. CDR1 is SGHDT, CDR2 YYEEEE, per germline. CDR3 length: 13 residues. CDR3 residues: CASSVDRFYEQYF. Here the CDR3 DNA reads TGTGCCAGCAGCGTGGACAGGTTCTACGAGCAGTACTTC.

The rearrangement joins TRBV12-3 or TRBV12-4 to TRBJ1-1; TRBD1 might be the D (6 bases). V shed 10 bases and J shed 0 bases, with 12 bases lying between them. This CDR3 is 13 amino acids long. The CDR3 loop reads CATGTTLNTEAFF. CDR3 sequence (DNA): TGTGCCACCGGGACAACCCTGAACACTGAAGCTTTCTTT.

The chain uses TRBV7-8 and TRBJ1-4; TRBD1 might be the D (5 bases). CDR1 and CDR2 (germline): SGHVS, FQNEAQ. The CDR3 is 13 residues long. V lost 4 bases and J lost 12, with 15 bases in between. The CDR3 protein is CASSSNPTGELFF. The CDR3 DNA reads TGTGCCAGCAGCTCAAATCCGACGGGGGAACTGTTTTTT. The variable domain in full, with the rest retrieved from reference TRBV7-8 and TRBJ1-4, is GAGVSQSPRYKVAKRGQDVALRCDPISGHVSLFWYQQALGQGPEFLTYFQNEAQLDKSGLPSDRFFAERPEGSVSTLKIQRTQQEDSAVYLCASSSNPTGELFFGSGTQLSVL.

V gene TRBV6-2 or TRBV6-3 combines with J gene TRBJ1-4, with a tentative D call TRBD1 (6 bases). Looked up from germline, CDR1 is MNHEY and CDR2 is SVGEGT. CDR3 length: 13 residues. The ends were cut back, 10 bases at V and 5 bases at J, with 14 bases in the middle. DNA for the CDR3: TGTGCCACCAGCAGGGGCGCGAATGAAAAACTGTTTTTT. It specifies CATSRGANEKLFF.

The J gene is TRBJ2-3, the V gene TRBV6-6; D call uncertain. The CDR3 contains 11 residues. V gave up 5 bases and J gave up 6 bases, with 6 bases separating them. Germline lookup yields CDR1 MNHNY and CDR2 SVGAGI (reference sequence). The DNA of the CDR3 is TGTGCCAGCAGTCTTCGGGATACGCAGTATTTT. Encoded protein: CASSLRDTQYF.

V gene TRBV19 combines with J gene TRBJ2-1; the D is unclear. The V end lost 5 bases, the J end lost 1 base, and 18 bases lay between the germline ends. The CDR3 totals 17 residues. CDR1 LNHDA and CDR2 SQIVND come from the germline V gene (reference sequence). CDR3 region: CASSSQLVTFSYNEQFF. CDR3 DNA sequence: TGTGCCAGTAGTTCGCAGCTAGTCACTTTTTCCTACAATGAGCAGTTCTTC.

The chain combines TRBV5-4 with TRBJ2-7; 12 bases are a match to TRBD1. Looked up from germline, CDR1 is SGHNT and CDR2 is YYREEE (reference sequence). The CDR3 is 15 residues long. J gave up 7 bases and V 4 bases, and 9 bases lay outside the gene matches. The chain's CDR3 is CASSQRDRGPLEQYF. CDR3 coding DNA: TGTGCCAGCAGCCAACGGGACAGGGGGCCTTTAGAGCAGTACTTC.

This chain links TRBV18 with TRBJ2-7, with 10 bases lining up with TRBD1. V lost 2 bases, J lost 7 bases, and 11 bases stayed unmatched. CDR3 length equals 16 residues. Germline CDR1 KGHSH, CDR2 LQKENI. The CDR3 DNA is TGTGCCAGCTCACCATCTCCGGGACAGGGGAGATGGGAGCAGTACTTC. Amino acid sequence: CASSPSPGQGRWEQYF. Full variable domain (missing parts from reference TRBV18 and TRBJ2-7): NAGVMQNPRHLVRRRGQEARLRCSPMKGHSHVYWYRQLPEEGLKFMVYLQKENIIDESGMPKERFSAEFPKEGPSILRIQQVVRGDSAAYFCASSPSPGQGRWEQYFGPGTRLTVT.

This chain links TRBV18 with TRBJ1-1, with TRBD1 matching 7 bases. Germline loops: CDR1 KGHSH, CDR2 LQKENI. V shed 4 bases and J 5 bases; nucleotides not matched to a gene: 1. The CDR3 loop spans 12 amino acids. DNA for the CDR3: TGTGCCAGCTCACGACAGGGAACTGAAGCTTTCTTT. This gives the protein CASSRQGTEAFF. The whole variable domain, remainder taken from reference TRBV18 and TRBJ1-1, is NAGVMQNPRHLVRRRGQEARLRCSPMKGHSHVYWYRQLPEEGLKFMVYLQKENIIDESGMPKERFSAEFPKEGPSILRIQQVVRGDSAAYFCASSRQGTEAFFGQGTRLTVV.

V gene TRBV5-1 combines with J gene TRBJ2-1; 13 bases align to TRBD2. CDR1 is SGHRS and CDR2 is YFSETQ in the germline V gene. Germline trimming cut 5 bases from V and 14 bases from J; bases unmatched to any gene: 16. This CDR3 has 16 residues. The CDR3 reads CASSVVPGLAGSAKFF. The DNA for the CDR3 is TGCGCCAGCAGTGTCGTACCGGGACTAGCGGGATCGGCCAAGTTCTTC.

The V gene is TRBV4-1, the J gene TRBJ2-2, with 10 bases identical to TRBD1. V dropped 4 bases and J dropped 5; count of bases not matched to a gene: 10. Germline lookup yields CDR1 MGHRA and CDR2 YSYEKL. The CDR3 is 17 residues long. CDR3 nucleotide sequence: TGCGCCAGCAGCCCGGACGAGGACAGGGGGGAGACCGGGGAGCTGTTTTTT. As protein: CASSPDEDRGETGELFF.